This T cell receptor (beta chain) is drawn from a study of vaccination effects on CD4 cells after COVID-19. The overall study: Post-vaccine draws lagged the second dose by a median of 72 days. With around 10 ug/ml peptides and 10 IU/ml IL-2, fewer than 2.5 million PBMC per well were cultured. Study findings and constraints: Infection-derived and vaccine-derived clones contracted markedly late after vaccination.

The CDR3 runs to 15 residues. Germline V gives CDR1 SGHRS, CDR2 YFSETQ. Trimming stripped 3 bases from V and 5 bases from J, with 17 bases between. Researchers isolated CD4+ T cells once about 11 days of culture had elapsed. Vaccination of participants consisted of two doses of either the BNT162b2 or mRNA-1273 vaccine. The vaccine recipients had no prior SARS-CoV-2 infection, with negative nucleocapsid antibodies. Libraries were prepared by immunoSEQ multiplex PCR; TCRdb keeps only in-frame clonotypes and omits some of them. Among tens of thousands of clones, around 70% were seen once, and the ten largest hold just under 15%. A remark on this clone: What it recognizes is unknown.

The source is a human donor who received a COVID-19 vaccine. Specimen: CD4+ T cells from PBMCs cultured without peptide, collected after COVID-19 vaccination. The V and J genes are TRBV5-1 and TRBJ2-5; no clear D gene. The CDR3 sequence: CASSSTMGGSETQYF. CDR3 nucleotide sequence: TGCGCCAGCAGCTCCACTATGGGTGGGTCGGAGACCCAGTACTTC.